These 9 T cell receptor beta chains were all obtained from the same sample, sequenced in a study of blood T cell repertoires in COVID-19. The assay was immunoSEQ multiplex PCR, and TCRdb's table has in-frame clones only and misses some. The sample shows some 130,000 clones, approximately 87% of them seen only once. Sequencing used peripheral blood. The receptors come from a woman aged 55-75 years with acute or convalescent COVID-19.

The chain joins TRBV14 to TRBJ2-5; the match to TRBD1 covers 8 bases. CDR1 SGHDN and CDR2 FVKESK come from the germline V gene. The CDR3 sequence is 15 residues long. Trimming at V came to 5 bases and at J to 5 bases, leaving 10 bases not matched to a gene. Written as DNA, the CDR3 is TGTGCCAGCAGCGGAACCGGGACAGGCAGGGAGACCCAGTACTTC. Its protein is CASSGTGTGRETQYF.

This chain connects TRBV30 to TRBJ1-2; D is unclear. Germline V gene lookup returns CDR1 GTSNPN and CDR2 SVGIG (reference sequence). Trimming shortened V by 3 bases and J by 1 base, and 12 bases separated the two germline ends. The CDR3 loop spans 14 amino acids. The CDR3 bases are TGTGCCTGGAGAAGCACAGCTATTAACTATGGCTACACCTTC. Amino acids: CAWRSTAINYGYTF. Drawing the rest from reference TRBV30 and TRBJ1-2, the complete variable domain is SQTIHQWPATLVQPVGSPLSLECTVEGTSNPNLYWYRQAAGRGLQLLFYSVGIGQISSEVPQNLSASRPQDRQFILSSKKLLLSDSGFYLCAWRSTAINYGYTFGSGTRLTVV.

The chain employs TRBV7-8 and TRBJ1-1; possibly TRBD1 for D (5 bases). This CDR3 region has 14 residues. Trimming cost V 7 bases and J 1 base, with 13 bases left between them. Germline V gives CDR1 SGHVS, CDR2 FQNEAQ. The CDR3 loop reads CASTLIQGNTEAFF. For the CDR3, the DNA is TGTGCCAGCACCCTCATCCAGGGGAACACTGAAGCTTTCTTT.

The chain carries TRBV4-2 and TRBJ1-1; 7 bases align to TRBD1. CDR1 is LGHNA, CDR2 YNFKEQ, per germline. Trimming at V came to 0 bases and at J to 3 bases, leaving 7 bases not matched to a gene. The CDR3 sequence is 16 residues long. CDR3 sequence reads: CASSQDPGQLYTEAFF. The CDR3 region has the DNA TGTGCCAGCAGCCAAGACCCGGGACAGCTATACACTGAAGCTTTCTTT.

This clone was detected only once. The CDR3 reads CSGSGREAEAFF. The CDR3 DNA is TGCAGCGGATCGGGGAGGGAGGCTGAAGCTTTCTTT. The chain is built from TRBV29-1 and TRBJ1-1; D gene unclear. Trimming shortened V by 7 bases and J by 6 bases, and 15 bases separated the two germline ends. This CDR3 comprises 12 residues. CDR1 and CDR2 from the germline V gene are SQVTM and ANQGSEA.

CDR3: CASSSGRRTRYGYTF. The CDR3 DNA is TGTGCCAGCAGTTCTGGCAGGCGAACGCGCTATGGCTACACCTTC. This chain links TRBV11-2 with TRBJ1-2, with D hard to call. This CDR3 is built from 15 residues. V lost 6 bases, J lost 4 bases, and 18 bases lay in between. The V gene's germline CDR1 is SGHAT and CDR2 FQNNGV.

The chain couples TRBV5-1 to TRBJ2-1; tentatively, D is TRBD2 (5 bases). V was trimmed by 0 bases and J by 4 bases, leaving 11 bases between them. The CDR3 totals 15 residues. Germline CDR1 reads SGHRS; CDR2 reads YFSETQ. The CDR3 loop is CASSLEVTKYNEQFF. The CDR3 DNA sequence: TGCGCCAGCAGCTTGGAAGTGACTAAATACAATGAGCAGTTCTTC. Looking up the rest from reference TRBV5-1 and TRBJ2-1 gives the full variable domain: KAGVTQTPRYLIKTRGQQVTLSCSPISGHRSVSWYQQTPGQGLQFLFEYFSETQRNKGNFPGRFSGRQFSNSRSEMNVSTLELGDSALYLCASSLEVTKYNEQFFGPGTRLTVL.

The chain is built from TRBV5-4 and TRBJ1-1; 9 bases line up with TRBD1. The CDR3 length is 15 residues. V shed 1 base, J shed 5 bases, and the junction held 6 bases outside the gene matches. Germline CDR1 SGHNT, CDR2 YYREEE (reference sequence). The CDR3 nucleotides read TGTGCCAGCAGCTTGACAGGGGGCCTTTTGACTGAAGCTTTCTTT. This gives the protein CASSLTGGLLTEAFF.

As concerns this clone: One junction end disagrees with the germline gene, perhaps due to a read error. The chain employs TRBV7-9 and TRBJ1-1; tentatively, D is TRBD1 (6 bases). This CDR3 comprises 10 residues. Germline values: CDR1 SEHNR, CDR2 FQNEAQ (reference sequence). Written as DNA, the CDR3 is TGTGCCAGCAGCCCCGGGACAAAGATCTTT. Amino acid sequence: CASSPGTKIF. Full variable domain (remainder filled in from reference TRBV7-9 and TRBJ1-1): DTGVSQNPRHKITKRGQNVTFRCDPISEHNRLYWYRQTLGQGPEFLTYFQNEAQLEKSRLLSDRFSAERPKGSFSTLEIQRTEQGDSAMYLCASSPGTKIFGQGTRLTVV.